This section outlines one T cell receptor (beta chain) sequence together with its context. This sample is drawn from a study of blood T cell repertoires in COVID-19. Study at large: Acute-phase and convalescent COVID-19 samples originated in the United States, Italy and Spain. PBMCs, B-cell-depleted T cells, or T cells were the source of the cDNA or gDNA that made up the material.

Original handling: Estimates of nucleated cell counts were drawn from the amplification of reference gene primers. Sequenced by immunoSEQ multiplex PCR; TCRdb stores in-frame clones only, minus some. D and trimming come from the DNA, and the V and J calls and clone size come from that table. Of under 150,000 clones listed, around nine tenths are singletons. Trimming pared 9 bases from V and 2 bases from J, leaving 17 bases between. The CDR3 has 14 residues. CDR1 and CDR2 (germline): MNHEY, SMNVEV (reference sequence). The sample taken for sequencing was peripheral blood. This chain uses TRBV27 with TRBJ2-7; no clear D. This sequence originates from a woman aged 40 to 50 with acute or convalescent COVID-19. The DNA for the CDR3 is TGTGCCAGTAGATTCCTAGGTACCGCCTACGAGCAGTACTTC. Protein product: CASRFLGTAYEQYF.